This T cell receptor beta chain was recorded in a study of T-cell memory formation after mild COVID-19. Germline assignment: CDR1 DFQATT and CDR2 SNEGSKA (reference sequence). Trimming cost V 1 base and J 5 bases, with 15 bases left between them. The CDR3 runs 14 residues. This clonotype was recorded many times. One entry per CDR3 protein results from TCRdb running MiXCR on the 5' RACE reads. The sample holds about 300,000 distinct CDR3 sequences; 19% are singletons and the top ten take approximately 21%. Sequencing was performed on PBMCs or a T cell subset sorted from them (not recorded which). J is TRBJ2-7 and V is TRBV20-1; a weak D match, TRBD1 (6 bases). This TCR came from a man younger than 30 who had mild COVID-19 (a few samples of this study predate the infection). Cell type and time point are not known. CDR3 nucleotides: TGCAGTGCTAGAGCGACAGGCCCTCGCGACGAGCAGTACTTC. This gives the protein CSARATGPRDEQYF.